This TCR beta chain was captured in a study of OX40 agonist ivuxolimab in advanced cancers. Background on the study: Patients assigned to dose escalation were diagnosed with hepatocellular carcinoma, melanoma, renal cell or head and neck cancer.

The study, taken as a whole, reports: Researchers report that CD8+ T cells had, on average, more expanded clones than CD4+. Expanded peripheral T cell antigen specificity was not determined.

A remark on this clone: Its antigen remains unknown.

Repertoires were generated with immunoSEQ multiplex PCR, while TCRdb's copy carries only in-frame clones and drops some. The sample holds fewer than 45,000 clones, 70% to 90% seen once. Germline V gives CDR1 SQVTM, CDR2 ANQGSEA. This CDR3 is built from 11 residues. The ends were cut back, 4 bases at V and 6 bases at J, with 6 bases in the middle. The sequence was collected from an adult with an advanced solid tumor such as melanoma, head and neck, liver or kidney cancer. The sequencing used CD4+ or CD8+ T cells sorted from blood, collected in a trial of the OX40 agonist ivuxolimab. This rearrangement joins TRBV29-1 to TRBJ2-2; D call uncertain. This CDR3 reads CSVGVPGELFF. The CDR3 DNA reads as TGCAGCGTTGGGGTGCCCGGGGAGCTGTTTTTT.